This T cell receptor beta chain comes out of a study of T-cell reconstitution after alpha-beta-depleted transplantation in children. TCRbeta library construction was performed incorporating unique molecular identifiers. TCRdb re-analysed the PCR reads in MiXCR, keeping a single row per CDR3 protein. The data hold about 500,000 distinct CDR3 sequences, with approximately 29% observed a single time. Trimming pared 6 bases from V and 1 base from J, leaving 14 bases between. In germline, CDR1 is DFQATT, CDR2 SNEGSKA (reference sequence). The CDR3 has 14 residues. The sequenced sample was PBMCs from the stem cell graft donor, obtained from the stem cell graft. The chain joins TRBV20-1 to TRBJ2-3; D call uncertain. The TCR originated in a human donor who donated a stem cell graft to a child with aplastic anemia. CDR3 DNA sequence: TGCAGTGCCTCCGGGCCGGATCGCACAGATACGCAGTATTTT. Its protein is CSASGPDRTDTQYF.